These 27 T cell receptor beta chains originate from one sample sequenced in a study of PD-1 blockade in classical Hodgkin lymphoma. Described time point: newly diagnosed, previously untreated cHL patient sample. Out of thawed PBMCs, magnetic negative selection purified CD4+ T cells. Here immunoSEQ multiplex PCR was the method, and the copy in TCRdb shows in-frame clones only, minus some. In the table there are fewer than 40,000 clones, approximately 90% of which are singletons. The sample taken for sequencing was CD4+ T cells from blood. These receptor sequences come from a human donor with classical Hodgkin lymphoma.

V and J are TRBV5-3 and TRBJ2-7, with D perhaps TRBD2 (6 bases). TRBV5-3 carries the ORF label, with uncertain function. This CDR3 has 14 amino acids. V lost 8 bases and J 0 bases, leaving 15 bases between the germline ends. In nucleotides, the CDR3 is TGTGCCAGCAGCCCGGGGAGGCACTCCTACGAGCAGTACTTC. It is translated as CASSPGRHSYEQYF.

The V gene is TRBV11-3, the J gene TRBJ1-5, with TRBD1 identical over 10 bases. The CDR3 is 16 residues long. The junction had 6 bases not matched to a gene; V was cut back by 2 bases and J by 5 bases. The V gene's germline CDR1 is SGHNT and CDR2 YENEEA. The CDR3, as DNA: TGTGCCAGCAGCTTATGGGGACAGGGGCGGCATCAGCCCCAGCATTTT. It translates to CASSLWGQGRHQPQHF.

The CDR3, as DNA: TGTGCCAGCAGCTTGGACAGGGGAATAGTAGAGACCCAGTACTTC. This sequence encodes CASSLDRGIVETQYF. The genes are TRBV7-2 and TRBJ2-5, with 9 positions matching TRBD1. The V segment lost 3 bases and the J segment 4 bases; nucleotides outside the gene matches: 6. This CDR3 spans 15 amino acids. The germline CDR1 and CDR2 sequences are SGHTA and FQGNSA.

The chain couples TRBV7-2 to TRBJ2-2; D unclear. Germline V gives CDR1 SGHTA, CDR2 FQGNSA. This CDR3 comprises 11 residues. V lost 5 bases, J lost 13 bases, and 11 bases lay in between. Written as DNA, the CDR3 is TGTGCCAGCAGCCCGCTTTTGGGGCTGTTTTTT. Its translation: CASSPLLGLFF. Full variable domain (outside the CDR3, taken from reference TRBV7-2 and TRBJ2-2): GAGVSQSPSNKVTEKGKDVELRCDPISGHTALYWYRQSLGQGLEFLIYFQGNSAPDKSGLPSDRFSAERTGGSVSTLTIQRTQQEDSAVYLCASSPLLGLFFGEGSRLTVL.

This clone turned up a few times. The V and J genes are TRBV9 and TRBJ1-1, with D unclear. CDR1 is SGDLS, CDR2 YYNGEE, per germline. The CDR3 consists of 13 residues. V shed 0 bases and J shed 5 bases, with 8 bases lying between them. The chain's CDR3 is CASSVDFGTEAFF. CDR3 DNA sequence: TGTGCCAGCAGCGTAGACTTCGGAACTGAAGCTTTCTTT.

The chain has TRBV5-1 and TRBJ1-1; no reliable D call. Trimming took off 0 bases at V and 6 bases at J, with 12 bases between the two ends. Per germline, CDR1 SGHRS and CDR2 YFSETQ. This CDR3 comprises 14 residues. As DNA, the CDR3 is TGCGCCAGCAGCTTGGGACACCCCGGCGCTGAAGCTTTCTTT. Its protein product is CASSLGHPGAEAFF.

This clone was observed a single time. This chain links TRBV30 with TRBJ1-2; 9 nucleotides agree with TRBD1. V trimming: 6 bases; J trimming: 8 bases; junction bases outside the gene matches: 10. Germline V gives CDR1 GTSNPN, CDR2 SVGIG (reference sequence). This CDR3 contains 13 residues. CDR3 protein: CACRQGVPGGYTF. In DNA form, the CDR3 reads TGTGCCTGTCGACAGGGGGTCCCGGGAGGCTACACCTTC.

The chain has TRBV7-2 and TRBJ2-5, with 9 bases aligning to TRBD2. V lost 4 bases to trimming and J lost 5 bases; unmatched junction nucleotides: 11. Germline V CDR1 and CDR2: SGHTA, FQGNSA. CDR3 length: 16 residues. In nucleotides, the CDR3 is TGTGCCAGCAGCTCTTACTCGGGCGGGAGGGGGGAGACCCAGTACTTC. Residues: CASSSYSGGRGETQYF.

The gene calls are TRBV6-5 and TRBJ1-5; 8 nucleotides agree with TRBD1. This CDR3 region has 16 residues. Trimming cost V 0 bases and J 7 bases; bases outside gene matches: 8. Germline V lookup: CDR1 MNHEY, CDR2 SVGAGI. CDR3 coding DNA: TGTGCCAGCAGTTACTCGCCAGGGGGCGAATACCAGCCCCAGCATTTT. Protein: CASSYSPGGEYQPQHF.

The chain links TRBV28 to TRBJ1-2; D might be TRBD1 (6 bases). The germline gives CDR1 MDHEN, CDR2 SYDVKM. Trimming took 5 bases from V and 4 from J, leaving 20 bases between them. There are 16 residues in the CDR3. Written as DNA, the CDR3 is TGTGCCAGCAGTCCTCCTTCTTTCTTGGGGGCCTATGGCTACACCTTC. Translated, it gives CASSPPSFLGAYGYTF.

The chain joins TRBV6-5 to TRBJ2-7, with 9 bases identical to TRBD2. J was trimmed by 3 bases and V by 0 bases; bases with no gene match: 3. The CDR3 spans 15 residues. The V gene's germline CDR1 is MNHEY and CDR2 SVGAGI. This chain's CDR3 is CASSYSGSGSYEQYF. The CDR3 region has the DNA TGTGCCAGCAGTTACTCGGGTAGCGGGAGCTACGAGCAGTACTTC.

This clone was detected only once. The chain joins TRBV28 to TRBJ2-1, with 11 nucleotides matching TRBD2. Germline CDR1 MDHEN, CDR2 SYDVKM. The CDR3 contains 19 residues. V trimming: 6 bases; J trimming: 9 bases; junction bases outside the gene matches: 22. The CDR3 DNA sequence: TGTGCCAGCAGCGTGATCGTAAACGGCCTAGCGGGAGGAGGAAGTGAGCAGTTCTTC. Amino acid sequence: CASSVIVNGLAGGGSEQFF.

V usage is TRBV28 and J usage is TRBJ1-1, with 7 bases fitting TRBD1. The CDR3 has 13 residues. Germline-derived CDR1 and CDR2 are MDHEN and SYDVKM. V lost 4 bases, J lost 6 bases, and 5 bases stayed unmatched. Written as DNA, the CDR3 is TGTGCCAGCAGTTATATTGGGACAGCTGAAGCTTTCTTT. Protein: CASSYIGTAEAFF.

V usage is TRBV7-6 and J usage is TRBJ1-5; perhaps TRBD1 as D (6 bases). The ends were cut back, 5 bases at V and 1 base at J, with 15 bases in the middle. The CDR3 sequence is 16 residues long. Germline assignment: CDR1 SGHVS and CDR2 FNYEAQ. The CDR3: CASSLPRGLSNQPQHF. For the CDR3, the DNA is TGTGCCAGCAGCCTCCCCCGGGGGCTAAGCAATCAGCCCCAGCATTTT. The full variable domain, completed using reference TRBV7-6 and TRBJ1-5, is GAGVSQSPRYKVTKRGQDVALRCDPISGHVSLYWYRQALGQGPEFLTYFNYEAQQDKSGLPNDRFSAERPEGSISTLTIQRTEQRDSAMYRCASSLPRGLSNQPQHFGDGTRLSIL.

The chain uses TRBV19 and TRBJ2-5; a possible D gene is TRBD2 (5 bases). The CDR3 is made up of 13 amino acids. Germline assignment: CDR1 LNHDA and CDR2 SQIVND (reference sequence). The V end was cut by 7 bases, the J end by 1 base, with 10 bases between. The CDR3 here is CASTPDSQETQYF. Written as DNA, the CDR3 is TGTGCCAGTACCCCGGACTCCCAAGAGACCCAGTACTTC.

The chain carries TRBV28 and TRBJ1-1, with D hard to call. V was shortened by 6 bases and J by 7 bases, with 6 bases between the two germline ends. Per the germline V gene, CDR1 is MDHEN and CDR2 is SYDVKM. The CDR3 loop spans 10 amino acids. CDR3 region: CASSGVEAFF. CDR3 in DNA: TGTGCCAGCAGCGGAGTTGAAGCTTTCTTT.

The chain links TRBV9 to TRBJ2-1; 7 bases are shared with TRBD2. In germline, CDR1 is SGDLS, CDR2 YYNGEE. V was pared by 4 bases and J by 5 bases, with 18 bases of the junction left unmatched. This CDR3 contains 18 residues. In DNA, the CDR3 is TGTGCCAGCAGCCCTCCAGCGGGGACTTCTAAAGACCACAATGAGCAGTTCTTC. Translating it yields CASSPPAGTSKDHNEQFF.

This sequence joins TRBV2 and TRBJ2-7; TRBD1 matches at 7 bases. CDR1 is SNHLY and CDR2 is FYNNEI in the germline V gene. V trimming: 6 bases; J trimming: 7 bases; junction bases outside the gene matches: 6. The CDR3 is 12 residues long. CDR3 nucleotides: TGTGCCAGCAGACGACAGGGTGTGGAGCAGTACTTC. It translates to CASRRQGVEQYF.

The chain combines TRBV7-2 with TRBJ1-3; unclear D gene. Germline lookup yields CDR1 SGHTA and CDR2 FQGNSA. V lost 2 bases and J 1 base, leaving 6 bases between the germline ends. CDR3 length equals 14 residues. The DNA for the CDR3 is TGTGCCAGCAGCTTATATCAATCTGGAAACACCATATATTTT. Amino acid sequence: CASSLYQSGNTIYF.

V is TRBV19 and J is TRBJ2-6; D is possibly TRBD2 (6 bases). Per the germline V gene, CDR1 is LNHDA and CDR2 is SQIVND (reference sequence). The CDR3 length is 17 residues. Trimming took off 6 bases at V and 5 bases at J, with 20 bases between the two ends. CDR3 DNA: TGTGCCAGTAGCCCTACCCGGAGGGGCGGGAGGGCCAACGTCCTGACTTTC. This translates into CASSPTRRGGRANVLTF. Full variable domain (missing parts from reference TRBV19 and TRBJ2-6): DGGITQSPKYLFRKEGQNVTLSCEQNLNHDAMYWYRQDPGQGLRLIYYSQIVNDFQKGDIAEGYSVSREKKESFPLTVTSAQKNPTAFYLCASSPTRRGGRANVLTFGAGSRLTVL.

This chain joins TRBV2 and TRBJ1-4, with 9 bases identical to TRBD1. Germline trimming cut 6 bases from V and 5 bases from J; bases unmatched to any gene: 7. The CDR3 is made up of 15 amino acids. Germline CDR1 is SNHLY and CDR2 is FYNNEI. DNA for the CDR3: TGTGCCAGCAGCGAACCGGGACAGGGCAATGAAAAACTGTTTTTT. It specifies CASSEPGQGNEKLFF.

The V gene is TRBV6-6, the J gene TRBJ1-3, with D maybe TRBD1 (6 bases). The V end lost 7 bases, the J end lost 0 bases, and 16 bases lay between the germline ends. The CDR3 covers 16 residues. The germline CDR1 and CDR2 sequences are MNHNY and SVGAGI (reference sequence). The CDR3 sequence is CASTLGALSSGNTIYF. The DNA for the CDR3 is TGTGCCAGCACTTTGGGGGCCTTAAGCTCTGGAAACACCATATATTTT.

The chain joins TRBV6-1 to TRBJ2-2, with 8 positions matching TRBD1. J was trimmed by 5 bases and V by 4 bases; bases with no gene match: 3. The germline gives CDR1 MNHNS, CDR2 SASEGT. The CDR3 has 14 amino acids. This CDR3 reads CASSVTGATGELFF. The CDR3 DNA follows: TGTGCCAGCAGTGTGACAGGGGCGACCGGGGAGCTGTTTTTT.

This sequence joins TRBV5-1 and TRBJ1-1; maybe TRBD1 (6 bases). V dropped 4 bases and J dropped 1 base, with 14 bases sitting between them. Germline values: CDR1 SGHRS, CDR2 YFSETQ. The CDR3 spans 15 residues. This CDR3 reads CASSPGLTGNTEAFF. DNA for the CDR3: TGCGCCAGCAGCCCAGGCCTGACAGGGAACACTGAAGCTTTCTTT.

The V and J genes are TRBV4-1 and TRBJ2-1; a possible D gene is TRBD2 (6 bases). Trimming removed 1 base from V and 2 bases from J, with 9 bases in between. The CDR3 is 15 amino acids. Looked up from germline, CDR1 is MGHRA and CDR2 is YSYEKL. CDR3 region: CASSQGRGTYNEQFF. The CDR3 DNA follows: TGCGCCAGCAGCCAAGGTCGGGGGACCTACAATGAGCAGTTCTTC.

The J gene is TRBJ1-1, the V gene TRBV2; no clear D. V lost 4 bases to trimming and J lost 4 bases, with 10 bases between them. The CDR3 covers 13 residues. CDR1 SNHLY and CDR2 FYNNEI come from the germline V gene. CDR3 nucleotides: TGTGCCAGCAGTGTGATAGCCGTCACTGAAGCTTTCTTT. It translates to CASSVIAVTEAFF.

The chain employs TRBV4-2 and TRBJ2-7; possible D gene TRBD2, 7 bases. CDR1 and CDR2 (germline): LGHNA, YNFKEQ. This CDR3 spans 17 amino acids. Trimming shortened V by 0 bases and J by 0 bases, and 15 bases separated the two germline ends. The CDR3 is CASSQEAAGALSYEQYF. The CDR3 coding sequence is TGTGCCAGCAGCCAAGAAGCGGCGGGGGCCCTCTCCTACGAGCAGTACTTC.